One sample yielded the 6 T cell receptor beta chains listed below, sequenced in a study of blood T cell repertoires in COVID-19. The protocol was immunoSEQ multiplex PCR, while the TCRdb copy is restricted to in-frame clones and leaves out a portion. The sample contains about 210,000 clones, 82% of which appear only once. Sequenced input: peripheral blood. The receptors here all came from a woman aged 40-49 years with acute or convalescent COVID-19.

This rearrangement joins TRBV2 to TRBJ1-5; 8 bases fit TRBD1. The CDR3 loop spans 14 amino acids. Trimming cost V 3 bases and J 6 bases; bases outside gene matches: 4. Germline CDR1 is SNHLY and CDR2 is FYNNEI. CDR3 region: CASSEGGQGQPQHF. CDR3 DNA: TGTGCCAGCAGTGAGGGCGGACAGGGTCAGCCCCAGCATTTT.

This rearrangement joins TRBV5-1 to TRBJ2-3; 9 bases line up with TRBD2. Germline-derived CDR1 and CDR2 are SGHRS and YFSETQ. The CDR3 is made up of 16 amino acids. V lost 0 bases, J lost 6 bases, and 8 bases stayed unmatched. In DNA form, the CDR3 reads TGCGCCAGCAGCTTGGGGACTAGCGTCAGCTGGGATACGCAGTATTTT. This gives the protein CASSLGTSVSWDTQYF.

This clone was seen a single time. The J gene is TRBJ2-1, the V gene TRBV3-1 (or the pseudogene TRBV3-2); TRBD2 might be the D (6 bases). CDR1 is LGHDT and CDR2 is YNNKEL in the germline V gene (reference sequence). This CDR3 is 16 amino acids long. Trimming pared 3 bases from V and 1 base from J, leaving 13 bases between. The CDR3 sequence is CASSHPVAASYNEQFF. The CDR3, as DNA: TGTGCCAGCAGCCATCCGGTAGCGGCTTCCTACAATGAGCAGTTCTTC.

The genes are TRBV10-2 and TRBJ1-2; 7 bases are a match to TRBD1. The CDR3 extends over 14 amino acids. From germline, CDR1 is WSHSY and CDR2 SAAADI. Losses at the gene ends were 5 bases for V and 3 bases for J; bases not matched to a gene: 6. The CDR3 protein is CASSPTGAYYGYTF. CDR3 in DNA: TGCGCCAGCAGTCCCACAGGGGCGTACTATGGCTACACCTTC.

This chain connects TRBV19 to TRBJ2-1, with TRBD1 matching 9 bases. The V gene end was trimmed by 5 bases and the J gene end by 7 bases; junction bases not matched to a gene: 6. The germline gives CDR1 LNHDA, CDR2 SQIVND (reference sequence). There are 14 residues in the CDR3. The CDR3 DNA follows: TGTGCCAGTAGTCCGGGGACAGGGCAAAATGAGCAGTTCTTC. It yields the protein CASSPGTGQNEQFF.

V gene TRBV29-1 combines with J gene TRBJ1-2, with 7 positions matching TRBD1. After removal of 5 bases from V and 5 bases from J, the junction contained 8 bases not matched to a gene. The germline V gene has CDR1 SQVTM and CDR2 ANQGSEA. CDR3 size: 13 residues. CDR3 in amino acids: CSVLQGTGYGYTF. The CDR3 bases are TGCAGCGTTCTACAGGGGACCGGGTATGGCTACACCTTC.